The rows below give T cell receptor beta chains drawn from one sample of a study of tumor and adjacent non-tumor tissue in lung cancer. TCRdb redid the calling of the multiplex PCR reads with MiXCR, one entry per CDR3 protein. The table has 43,000 or so distinct CDR3 sequences, over 55% seen once. Sample: distant non-tumor lung tissue. The receptors here all came from a man over 45 with non-small cell lung cancer. Both conserved end residues are part of each CDR3. Each record gives: J gene, D gene, clone size, V gene, CDR3 DNA, CDR3 protein. A D gene is named only where the DNA matches it firmly. The size entry is marked missing in some rows and otherwise reads once, few, many or a size class.

TRBJ1-6 | . | many | TRBV10-3 | TGTGCCATCAGTGAGATAGGGACTTCACCCCTCCACTTT | CAISEIGTSPLHF
TRBJ2-6 | TRBD2 | . | TRBV5-5 | TGTGCCAGCATCATGGGACTAGCAGGGAGCTCTGGGGCCAACATCCTGACTTTC | CASIMGLAGSSGANILTF
TRBJ1-4 | TRBD1 | . | TRBV5-1 | TGCGCCAGCAGCCAGCCGGACAGGGGAAGGGAAAAACTGTTTTTT | CASSQPDRGREKLFF
TRBJ2-4 | . | medium-sized | TRBV10-1 | TGCGCCAGCAGTGACCGGAAGAATATTCAGTACTTC | CASSDRKNIQYF
TRBJ2-5 | . | . | TRBV29-1 | TGCAGCGATGTGCTAGCAGTGGTTAAGGCCCAGTACTTC | CSDVLAVVKAQYF
TRBJ2-7 | . | once | TRBV12-3/TRBV12-4 | TGTGTCAGCAGTTTGGGAGAAACCTACGAGCAGTACTTC | CVSSLGETYEQYF
TRBJ2-7 | TRBD2 | . | TRBV29-1 | TGCAGCATTGGGGGACTAGCGGGAGCCTACGAGCAATACTTC | CSIGGLAGAYEQYF
TRBJ1-1 | TRBD1 | . | TRBV28 | TGTGCCAGCAGCCCAGGGGGTCGGAACACTGAAGCTTTCTTT | CASSPGGRNTEAFF
TRBJ1-1 | . | . | TRBV5-1 | TGCGCCAGCAGCCGGGATGGGGGGCTTGGCACTGAAGCTTTCTTT | CASSRDGGLGTEAFF
TRBJ2-1 | TRBD1 | many | TRBV29-1 | TGCAGCGGATCGGACAGGGCCTCCTACAATGAGCAGTTCTTC | CSGSDRASYNEQFF
TRBJ1-6 | TRBD1 | few | TRBV6-5 | TGTGCCAGCACTGCAGTCTGGGACAGAGTAGGTCCCCTCCACTTT | CASTAVWDRVGPLHF
TRBJ1-5 | . | . | TRBV6-5 | TGTGTCAGCAGTCCCGTTCGGGGTCAAGGGCCTCAGCGTTTT | CVSSPVRGQGPQRF
TRBJ2-5 | TRBD1 | medium-sized | TRBV11-1 | TGTGCCAGCAGCCCTGGACAGGGGGCACAAGAGACCCAGTACTTC | CASSPGQGAQETQYF
TRBJ2-5 | . | many | TRBV10-2 | TGCGCCACCGGTCCCCGCCAAGAGACCCAGTACTTC | CATGPRQETQYF
TRBJ2-5 | TRBD2 | once | TRBV15 | TGTGCCACCAGCAGAGATGAAACTAGCGACCGAGAGACCCAGTACTTC | CATSRDETSDRETQYF
TRBJ2-5 | . | few | TRBV20-1 | TGCAGTGCTTTTGGGGGCATGATTGAGACCCAGTACTTC | CSAFGGMIETQYF
TRBJ1-5 | . | . | TRBV6-5 | TGTGCCAACAGTTACACGTCAGGGCAGGATCAGGCCCAACATTTT | CANSYTSGQDQAQHF
TRBJ1-5 | . | . | TRBV20-1 | TGCAGTGCTAGTCGGGACGACGATCAGCCCCAGCGTTTT | CSASRDDDQPQRF
TRBJ2-3 | TRBD2 | . | TRBV29-1 | TGCAGCGTTGGCGGGGGGCTCGGAGCTACGCAGTATTTT | CSVGGGLGATQYF
TRBJ1-4 | . | many | TRBV25-1 | TGTGCCAGCCGCGGTGAAAAACTGTTTTTT | CASRGEKLFF
TRBJ1-5 | . | . | TRBV2 | TGTGCCAGCAGTTGGGACTGGACGCTGTCGAGGAACAATCAGCCCCAGCATTTT | CASSWDWTLSRNNQPQHF
TRBJ1-5 | . | few | TRBV20-1 | TGCAGTGCTAGCCCCGGACAGATTAGCAATCAGCCCCAGCATTTT | CSASPGQISNQPQHF
TRBJ1-1 | . | . | TRBV5-4 | TGTGCCAACCGCTCCGGGACTGGGGGCCTTGAAGCTTTCTTT | CANRSGTGGLEAFF
TRBJ1-2 | . | . | TRBV29-1 | TGCAGCGTTGAAGCGGGGCAGGACCCTGGCTACACCTTT | CSVEAGQDPGYTF
TRBJ2-7 | . | few | TRBV29-1 | TGCAGCGTTGGCCGAGAGTCCGGGCAGTACTTC | CSVGRESGQYF
TRBJ2-2 | TRBD2 | . | TRBV5-4 | TGCGCTAGCGGAACGGGGACTCCTGGCGGGGAGCTGTTTTTT | CASGTGTPGGELFF
TRBJ2-7 | TRBD2 | . | TRBV2 | TGTGCCAGCAGGAGACTAGCGGGAGTCGGCGAGCAGTACTTC | CASRRLAGVGEQYF
TRBJ1-5 | TRBD1 | . | TRBV2 | TGTGCCAGCAGTGAACCGGCACACTCGACAGGGAATCAGCCCCAGCATTTT | CASSEPAHSTGNQPQHF
TRBJ1-2 | TRBD1 | many | TRBV30 | TGTGCCTGCAAACTGGGACAGGGGGCAGTTGGCTACACCTTC | CACKLGQGAVGYTF
TRBJ2-1 | . | many | TRBV5-1 | TGCGCCAGCAGCTTGTTTACCGACAATGAGCAGTTCTTC | CASSLFTDNEQFF
TRBJ2-2 | . | . | TRBV12-3/TRBV12-4 | TGTGCCAGCAGGGTTGGGAGTGGCACTGGGGAGCTGTTTTTT | CASRVGSGTGELFF
TRBJ2-7 | . | . | TRBV29-1 | TGCAGCGTTGGGTCGGAGCGGGCCGTCTACGAGCAGAACTTC | CSVGSERAVYEQNF
TRBJ2-7 | TRBD2 | few | TRBV28 | TGTGCCAGCCTGGGAGGGGCTAGCGAGCAGTACTTC | CASLGGASEQYF
TRBJ2-1 | TRBD2 | . | TRBV5-1 | TGCGCCAGCAGCCCGGGACTAGGTGGCCACAATGAGCAGTTCTTC | CASSPGLGGHNEQFF
TRBJ1-6 | . | few | TRBV11-3 | TGTGCCAGCAGCCTTCGCGGAGGGGATAATTCACCCATCCACTTT | CASSLRGGDNSPIHF
TRBJ2-1 | . | . | TRBV4-2 | TGTGCCAGCAGCCAAGGGCTGGCGGACTGCAATGAGCAGTTCTTC | CASSQGLADCNEQFF
TRBJ2-5 | TRBD1 | few | TRBV7-3 | TGTGCCAGCAGCCTTTATACAGGGGGGACCCAAGAGACCCAGTACTTC | CASSLYTGGTQETQYF
TRBJ2-2 | . | . | TRBV5-1 | TGCGCCTGTAGCCCCCCGCCGGCTGCGAACACCGGGGAGCTGTTTTTT | CACSPPPAANTGELFF
TRBJ1-5 | . | . | TRBV6-5 | TGTACCAGCAGTTTATCCTTCCTGGGGAATCAGCCCCAGCATTTT | CTSSLSFLGNQPQHF
TRBJ2-1 | TRBD1 | . | TRBV11-3 | TGTGCCAGCAGCTCCGGACAGGGGATCTACAATGAGCAGTTCTTC | CASSSGQGIYNEQFF
TRBJ2-3 | . | many | TRBV12-3/TRBV12-4 | TGTGCCAGCAGTATCCGGGACCGGAGCACAGATACGCAGTATTTT | CASSIRDRSTDTQYF
TRBJ1-1 | TRBD1 | . | TRBV11-1 | TGTGCCAGCAGCCCCGGGACAGGGCACGAAGCCTTCTTT | CASSPGTGHEAFF
TRBJ2-3 | . | . | TRBV5-5 | TGTGCCAGCAGGCCCCTCGAGGATGATACGCAGTACTTT | CASRPLEDDTQYF
TRBJ2-7 | TRBD1 | once | TRBV11-2 | TGTGCCAGCAGCATGGGGACAGGGGTACAGTACGAGCAGTACTTC | CASSMGTGVQYEQYF
TRBJ2-5 | . | . | TRBV20-1 | TGCAGTGCCTACGACCGGGATATGGGGTTAAAGACCCAGTACTTC | CSAYDRDMGLKTQYF
TRBJ1-2 | . | . | TRBV11-1 | TGTGCCAGCAGTCATTCGAGAGTTGGCTATGGCTACACCTTC | CASSHSRVGYGYTF
TRBJ2-1 | . | . | TRBV5-4 | TGTGCCAGCAAAGTTGGGGCAGGCTACGATGAGCAGTTCTTC | CASKVGAGYDEQFF